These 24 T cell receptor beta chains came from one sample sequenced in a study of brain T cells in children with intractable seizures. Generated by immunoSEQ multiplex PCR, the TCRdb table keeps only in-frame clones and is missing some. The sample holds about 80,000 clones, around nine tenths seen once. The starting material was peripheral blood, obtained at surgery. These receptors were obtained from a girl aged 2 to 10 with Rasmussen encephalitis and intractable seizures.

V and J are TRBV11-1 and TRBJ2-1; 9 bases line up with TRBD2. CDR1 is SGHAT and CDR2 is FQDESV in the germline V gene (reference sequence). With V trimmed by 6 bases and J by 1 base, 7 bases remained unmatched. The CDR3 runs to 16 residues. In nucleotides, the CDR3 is TGTGCCAGCAGGCCTATAGCGGGAGCGTCCTACAATGAGCAGTTCTTC. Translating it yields CASRPIAGASYNEQFF.

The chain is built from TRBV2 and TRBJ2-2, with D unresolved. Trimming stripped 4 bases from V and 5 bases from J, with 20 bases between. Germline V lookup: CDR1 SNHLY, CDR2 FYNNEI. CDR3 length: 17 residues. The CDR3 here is CASSVERLSGRTGELFF. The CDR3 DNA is TGTGCCAGCAGTGTCGAAAGACTTTCCGGACGGACCGGGGAGCTGTTTTTT.

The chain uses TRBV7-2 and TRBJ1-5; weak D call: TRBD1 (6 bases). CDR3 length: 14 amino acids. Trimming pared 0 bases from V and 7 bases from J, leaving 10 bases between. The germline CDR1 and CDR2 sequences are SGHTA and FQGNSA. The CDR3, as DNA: TGTGCCAGCAGCTTAGCTTCGGGGGGCCAGCCCCAGCATTTT. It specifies CASSLASGGQPQHF. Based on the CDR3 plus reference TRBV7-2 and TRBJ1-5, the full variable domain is GAGVSQSPSNKVTEKGKDVELRCDPISGHTALYWYRQSLGQGLEFLIYFQGNSAPDKSGLPSDRFSAERTGGSVSTLTIQRTQQEDSAVYLCASSLASGGQPQHFGDGTRLSIL.

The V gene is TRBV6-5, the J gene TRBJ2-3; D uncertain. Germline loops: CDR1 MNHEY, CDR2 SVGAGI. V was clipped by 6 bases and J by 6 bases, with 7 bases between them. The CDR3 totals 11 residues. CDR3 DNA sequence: TGTGCCAGCAGCCCCAGGGATACGCAGTATTTT. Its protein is CASSPRDTQYF.

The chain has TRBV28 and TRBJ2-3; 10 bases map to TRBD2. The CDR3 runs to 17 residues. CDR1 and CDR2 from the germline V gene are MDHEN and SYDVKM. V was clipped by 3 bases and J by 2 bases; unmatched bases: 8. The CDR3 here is CASSFSLAGDPTDTQYF. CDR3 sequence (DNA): TGTGCCAGCAGTTTTTCGCTAGCGGGAGACCCCACAGATACGCAGTATTTT.

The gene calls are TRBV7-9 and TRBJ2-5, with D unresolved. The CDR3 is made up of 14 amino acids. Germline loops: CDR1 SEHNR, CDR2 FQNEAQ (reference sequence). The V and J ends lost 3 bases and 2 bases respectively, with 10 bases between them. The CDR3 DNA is TGTGCCAGCAGCTTTGGGCCCACGCAAGAGACCCAGTACTTC. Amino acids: CASSFGPTQETQYF.

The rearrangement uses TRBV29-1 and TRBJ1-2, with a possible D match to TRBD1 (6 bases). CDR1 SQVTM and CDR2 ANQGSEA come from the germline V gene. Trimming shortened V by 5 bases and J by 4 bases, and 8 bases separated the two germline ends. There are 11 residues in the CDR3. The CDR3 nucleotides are TGCAGCGTTCAACAGGGCTATGGCTACACCTTC. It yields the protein CSVQQGYGYTF.

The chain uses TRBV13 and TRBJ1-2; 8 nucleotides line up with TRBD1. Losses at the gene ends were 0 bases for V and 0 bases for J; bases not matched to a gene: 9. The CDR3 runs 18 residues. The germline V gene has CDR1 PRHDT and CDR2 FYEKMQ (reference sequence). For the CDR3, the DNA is TGTGCCAGCAGCTTAGGGACCCTCAGGGGGCATTCTAACTATGGCTACACCTTC. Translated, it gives CASSLGTLRGHSNYGYTF.

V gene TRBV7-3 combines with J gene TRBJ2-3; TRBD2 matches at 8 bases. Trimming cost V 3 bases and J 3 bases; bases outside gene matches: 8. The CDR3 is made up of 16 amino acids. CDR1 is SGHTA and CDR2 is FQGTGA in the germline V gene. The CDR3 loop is CASSFRRGARTDTQYF. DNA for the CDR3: TGTGCCAGCAGCTTTCGGCGGGGGGCTCGTACAGATACGCAGTATTTT.

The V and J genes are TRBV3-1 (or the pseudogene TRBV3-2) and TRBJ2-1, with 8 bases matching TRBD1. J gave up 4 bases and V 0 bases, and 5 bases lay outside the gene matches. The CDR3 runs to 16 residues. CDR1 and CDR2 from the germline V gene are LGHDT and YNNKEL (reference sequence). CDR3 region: CASSQDPRGPYNEQFF. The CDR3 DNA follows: TGTGCCAGCAGCCAAGATCCCAGGGGGCCGTACAATGAGCAGTTCTTC.

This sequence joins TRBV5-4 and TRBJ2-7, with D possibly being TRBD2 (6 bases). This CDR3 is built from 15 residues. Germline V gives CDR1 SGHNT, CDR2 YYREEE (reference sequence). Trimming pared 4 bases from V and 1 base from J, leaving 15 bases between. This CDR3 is CASSVGGTGSYEQYF. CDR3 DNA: TGTGCCAGCAGCGTGGGGGGTACTGGATCCTACGAGCAGTACTTC.

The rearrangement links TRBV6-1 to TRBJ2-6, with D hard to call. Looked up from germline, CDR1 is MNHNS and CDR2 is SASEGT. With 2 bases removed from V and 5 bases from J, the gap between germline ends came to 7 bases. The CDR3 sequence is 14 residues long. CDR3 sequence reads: CASSETYWANVLTF. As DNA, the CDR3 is TGTGCCAGCAGTGAAACCTACTGGGCCAACGTCCTGACTTTC.

CDR3 region: CASRGTSGRGTQYF. CDR3 sequence (DNA): TGTGCCAGCAGGGGGACTAGCGGGAGAGGTACGCAGTATTTT. This rearrangement joins TRBV14 to TRBJ2-3; TRBD2 aligns across 14 bases. The CDR3 sequence is 14 residues long. Trimming removed 6 bases from V and 8 bases from J; junction bases left unmatched: 4. Germline-derived CDR1 and CDR2 are SGHDN and FVKESK.

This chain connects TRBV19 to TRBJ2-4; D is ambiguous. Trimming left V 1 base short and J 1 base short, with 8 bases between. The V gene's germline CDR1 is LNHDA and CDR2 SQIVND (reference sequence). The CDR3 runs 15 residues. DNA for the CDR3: TGTGCCAGTAGTATAGGTTACGGGGCCAAAAACATTCAGTACTTC. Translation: CASSIGYGAKNIQYF.

In DNA, the CDR3 is TGTGCCATCAGTGGGACAGCCGGTTCACCCCTCCACTTT. The encoded protein is CAISGTAGSPLHF. The gene calls are TRBV10-3 and TRBJ1-6; D might be TRBD1 (6 bases). The CDR3 covers 13 residues. Trimming removed 4 bases from V and 9 bases from J, with 10 bases in between. From germline, CDR1 is ENHRY and CDR2 SYGVKD.

The CDR3 loop is CASSGPRMGTGELFF. CDR3 DNA: TGTGCCAGCAGTGGTCCCCGGATGGGCACCGGGGAGCTGTTTTTT. This chain links TRBV2 with TRBJ2-2; D not resolved. The length of the CDR3 is 15 residues. V lost 4 bases and J 4 bases, leaving 13 bases between the germline ends. Germline lookup yields CDR1 SNHLY and CDR2 FYNNEI.

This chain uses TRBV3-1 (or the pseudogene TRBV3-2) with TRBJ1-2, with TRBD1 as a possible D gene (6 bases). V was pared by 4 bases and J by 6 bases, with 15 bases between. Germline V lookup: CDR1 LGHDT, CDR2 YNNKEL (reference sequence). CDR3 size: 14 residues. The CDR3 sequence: CASSPRVQGDGYTF. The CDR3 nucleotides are TGTGCCAGCAGCCCCCGGGTACAGGGCGATGGCTACACCTTC.

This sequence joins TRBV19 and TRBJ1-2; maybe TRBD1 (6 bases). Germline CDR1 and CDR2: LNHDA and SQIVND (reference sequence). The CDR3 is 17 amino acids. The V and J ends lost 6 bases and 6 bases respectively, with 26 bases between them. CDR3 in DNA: TGTGCCAGTAGACACACAGGGTTCTCAACATACGTGAATGGCTACACCTTC. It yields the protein CASRHTGFSTYVNGYTF. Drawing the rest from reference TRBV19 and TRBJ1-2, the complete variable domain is DGGITQSPKYLFRKEGQNVTLSCEQNLNHDAMYWYRQDPGQGLRLIYYSQIVNDFQKGDIAEGYSVSREKKESFPLTVTSAQKNPTAFYLCASRHTGFSTYVNGYTFGSGTRLTVV.

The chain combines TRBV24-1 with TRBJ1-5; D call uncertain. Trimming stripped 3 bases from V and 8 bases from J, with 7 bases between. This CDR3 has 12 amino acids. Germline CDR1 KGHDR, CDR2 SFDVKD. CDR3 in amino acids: CATSDDIEPQHF. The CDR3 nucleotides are TGTGCCACCAGTGATGACATAGAGCCCCAGCATTTT.

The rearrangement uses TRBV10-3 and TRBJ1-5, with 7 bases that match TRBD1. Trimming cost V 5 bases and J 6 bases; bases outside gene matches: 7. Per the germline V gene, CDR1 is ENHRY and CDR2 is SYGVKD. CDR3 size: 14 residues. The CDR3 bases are TGTGCCATCAGTAATCGACAGGGAGCTCAGCCCCAGCATTTT. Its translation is CAISNRQGAQPQHF.

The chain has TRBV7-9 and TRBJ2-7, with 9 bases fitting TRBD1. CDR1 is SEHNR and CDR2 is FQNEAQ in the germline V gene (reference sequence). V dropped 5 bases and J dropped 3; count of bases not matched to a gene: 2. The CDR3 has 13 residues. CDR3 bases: TGTGCCAGCAGCCGGACAGGGGACTACGAGCAGTACTTC. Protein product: CASSRTGDYEQYF. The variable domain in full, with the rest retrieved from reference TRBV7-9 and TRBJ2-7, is DTGVSQNPRHKITKRGQNVTFRCDPISEHNRLYWYRQTLGQGPEFLTYFQNEAQLEKSRLLSDRFSAERPKGSFSTLEIQRTEQGDSAMYLCASSRTGDYEQYFGPGTRLTVT.

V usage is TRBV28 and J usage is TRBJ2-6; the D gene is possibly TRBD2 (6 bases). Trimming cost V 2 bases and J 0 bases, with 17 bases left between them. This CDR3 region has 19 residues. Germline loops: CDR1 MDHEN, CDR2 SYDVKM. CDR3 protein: CASSLVLGEVDSGANVLTF. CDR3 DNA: TGTGCCAGCAGTTTAGTTTTAGGGGAGGTTGACTCTGGGGCCAACGTCCTGACTTTC.

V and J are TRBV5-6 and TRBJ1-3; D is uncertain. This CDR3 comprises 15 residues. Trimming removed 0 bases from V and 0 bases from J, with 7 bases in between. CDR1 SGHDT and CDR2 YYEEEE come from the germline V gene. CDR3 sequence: CASSLVLGSGNTIYF. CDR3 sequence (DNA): TGTGCCAGCAGCTTGGTATTGGGCTCTGGAAACACCATATATTTT.

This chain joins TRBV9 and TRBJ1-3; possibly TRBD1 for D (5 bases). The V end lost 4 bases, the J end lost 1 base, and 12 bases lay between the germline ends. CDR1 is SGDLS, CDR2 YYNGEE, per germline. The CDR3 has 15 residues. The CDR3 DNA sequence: TGTGCCAGCAGCATAACAGGTGATTCTGGAAACACCATATATTTT. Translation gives CASSITGDSGNTIYF.